This passage covers 5 T cell receptor beta chains from one sample sequenced in a study of blood T cell repertoires in COVID-19. Sequenced by immunoSEQ multiplex PCR; TCRdb stores in-frame clones only, minus some. The sample holds some 220,000 clones, over 80% seen once. Sequenced sample: peripheral blood. The receptors shown here come from a human donor in a cohort sampled during active COVID-19.

The gene calls are TRBV6-6 and TRBJ2-7; TRBD1 agrees at 11 bases. J was trimmed by 6 bases and V by 2 bases; bases with no gene match: 0. Germline V CDR1 and CDR2: MNHNY, SVGAGI (reference sequence). The CDR3 has 13 residues. CDR3 DNA sequence: TGTGCCAGCAGTTACGGGACAGGGGGCGAGCAGTACTTC. As protein: CASSYGTGGEQYF.

This sequence joins TRBV28 and TRBJ1-2; D possibly corresponds to TRBD1 (5 bases). There are 17 residues in the CDR3. Trimming pared 6 bases from V and 2 bases from J, leaving 22 bases between. Germline CDR1 and CDR2: MDHEN and SYDVKM. In DNA, the CDR3 is TGTGCCAGCAGACTGTCGGGGGTGGAGTGGCTGAACTATGGCTACACCTTC. It encodes CASRLSGVEWLNYGYTF.

This rearrangement joins TRBV6-1 to TRBJ2-1, with TRBD2 matching over 8 bases. This CDR3 is built from 17 residues. J was trimmed by 4 bases and V by 3 bases; bases with no gene match: 11. CDR1 is MNHNS and CDR2 is SASEGT in the germline V gene. CDR3 DNA sequence: TGTGCCAGCAGTGAGGCCCGACTAGCGATTTTGTACAATGAGCAGTTCTTC. As protein: CASSEARLAILYNEQFF.

The V gene is TRBV6-5, the J gene TRBJ2-5, with D possibly matching TRBD1 (5 bases). From germline, CDR1 is MNHEY and CDR2 SVGAGI. The V and J ends lost 10 bases and 6 bases respectively, with 21 bases between them. The CDR3 is 14 residues long. CDR3 bases: TGTGCCACCGTACTCAGGGAAGTGAGAAAGACCCAGTACTTC. Translated: CATVLREVRKTQYF.

This clone has only a few counts. The chain combines TRBV11-3 with TRBJ2-2, with 7 positions matching TRBD1. Per the germline V gene, CDR1 is SGHNT and CDR2 is YENEEA. The CDR3 totals 13 residues. The V and J ends lost 5 bases and 5 bases, in that order; junction bases with no gene match: 2. As DNA, the CDR3 is TGTGCCAGCAGCACAGGGGTAACCGGGGAGCTGTTTTTT. It translates to CASSTGVTGELFF.